The 27 T cell receptor gamma chains given below trace back to one sample, sequenced in a study of fetal and pediatric gammadelta thymocytes (dated by TCRdb to the early 2020s). The sample was run on an Illumina MiSeq. TCRdb called clones anew from the public reads via CATT; matching DNA rows were later pooled. Recorded for this sample are about 120 gamma-chain clones; nearly 3.5% of them occurred a single time. More than 97% of the sample is in the top ten clones. The source material was Vgamma9Vdelta2 gamma-delta T cells from the thymus. Taken with the paper, the label for cell subset or site translates to: sorted CD3+gammadeltaTCR+Vgamma9+Vdelta2+ thymocytes. The receptors were sampled from a child who underwent cardiac surgery and was recorded as healthy.

Concerning this clone itself: The translation of this DNA and the TCRdb protein of a much larger clone differ at residue 5, probably owing to a read error; the protein shown here is translated from the DNA. This chain joins TRGV9 and TRGJP. Trimming removed 6 bases from V and 3 bases from J; junction bases left unmatched: 2. CDR3 length equals 15 residues. Per germline, CDR1 GITISATS and CDR2 ISYDGTV (reference sequence). The CDR3 spells CALWKQELGKKIKVF. CDR3 DNA: TGTGCCTTGTGGAAGCAAGAGTTGGGCAAAAAAATCAAGGTATTT.

Worth noting for this clone: Translating this DNA gives a protein that differs at residue 4 from the TCRdb one, which belongs to a much larger clone; a read error is likely, and the protein shown is this translation. The chain has TRGV9 and TRGJP. This CDR3 is 16 amino acids long. Per the germline V gene, CDR1 is GITISATS and CDR2 is ISYDGTV (reference sequence). The CDR3 nucleotides are TGTGCCTTGTTGGAGGTAGGGGAGTTGGGCAAAAAAATCAAGGTATTT. Protein product: CALLEVGELGKKIKVF.

This clone was seen only a few times. The likely explanation is a read error, given a far larger clone one base away. Other DNA sequences of this sample code for an identical CDR3. This chain uses TRGV9 with TRGJP. The CDR3 length is 16 residues. The germline CDR1 and CDR2 sequences are GITISATS and ISYDGTV (reference sequence). The CDR3 DNA reads TGTGCCTTGTGGGAGGTAGGGGAGTTGGGCAAAAAAATCAAGGTGTTT. Its translation is CALWEVGELGKKIKVF.

As concerns this clone: TCRdb's entry gives the protein of a much larger clone, which mismatches this DNA's translation at residue 12, likely from a read error; the protein reported here is translated from the DNA. The rearrangement links TRGV9 to TRGJP. Germline values: CDR1 GITISATS, CDR2 ISYDGTV (reference sequence). The CDR3 has 15 amino acids. The CDR3 DNA reads as TGTGCCTTGTGGGAGCAAGAGTTGGGCAAAAAAAACAAGGTATTT. Protein product: CALWEQELGKKNKVF.

The chain links TRGV9 to TRGJP. The J gene, missing from TCRdb, was assigned here through DNA to germline matching. The CDR3 extends over 17 amino acids. Trimming cost V 0 bases and J 6 bases; bases outside gene matches: 5. The germline V gene encodes CDR1 GITISATS and CDR2 ISYDGTV (reference sequence). This CDR3 is CALWEVLGELGKKIKVF. CDR3 nucleotide sequence: TGTGCCTTGTGGGAGGTGCTCGGAGAGTTGGGCAAAAAAATCAAGGTATTT.

This clone was seen more than once but under ten times. The translation of this DNA and the TCRdb protein of a much larger clone differ at residue 9, probably owing to a read error; the protein shown here is translated from the DNA. This sequence joins TRGV9 and TRGJP. CDR3 length: 16 residues. Germline CDR1 GITISATS, CDR2 ISYDGTV (reference sequence). CDR3 region: CALWEVGESGKKIKVF. The CDR3 bases are TGTGCCTTGTGGGAGGTAGGGGAGTCGGGCAAAAAAATCAAGGTATTT.

This clone was detected only a few times. The TCRdb record carries a much larger clone's protein, which differs from this DNA's translation at residue 7; a read error is the likely cause, and the protein listed here is the DNA translation. The gene calls are TRGV9 and TRGJP. CDR3 length: 16 residues. Looked up from germline, CDR1 is GITISATS and CDR2 is ISYDGTV (reference sequence). Trimming cost V 1 base and J 7 bases; bases outside gene matches: 4. The DNA for the CDR3 is TGTGCCTTGTGGGAGGTAAGGGAGTTGGGCAAAAAAATCAAGGTATTT. This sequence encodes CALWEVRELGKKIKVF.

In regard to this clone: A far larger clone is just one base off, so this is likely a read error. This specimen includes other DNA sequences encoding the same CDR3. The V and J genes are TRGV9 and TRGJP. CDR3 length: 18 residues. From germline, CDR1 is GITISATS and CDR2 ISYDGTV (reference sequence). V trimming: 1 base; J trimming: 1 base; junction bases outside the gene matches: 4. The chain's CDR3 is CALWEVQGQELGKKIKVF. For the CDR3, the DNA is TGTGCCTTGTGGGAGGTACAGGGGCAAGAGTTGGGCAAAAAAATCAAGGTATTT.

This clone was seen more than once but under ten times. This DNA translates differently at residue 14 from the TCRdb protein, which is that of a much larger clone; a read error is likely, and the protein shown is the DNA's own translation. This chain uses TRGV9 with TRGJP. The J call may not be correct, given that the DNA end is closer to TRGJP1. CDR1 is GITISATS and CDR2 is ISYDGTV in the germline V gene (reference sequence). The CDR3 is 15 amino acids. Here the CDR3 DNA reads TGTGCCTTGTGGGAGCAAGAGTTGGGCAAAAAAATCAAGATATTT. This codes for CALWEQELGKKIKIF.

Comment on this clone: The protein that TCRdb holds for this DNA derives from a much larger clone and differs from the translated DNA at residue 5, which likely indicates a read error; the protein shown here is translated from the DNA. J is TRGJP and V is TRGV9. Germline V lookup: CDR1 GITISATS, CDR2 ISYDGTV (reference sequence). The ends lost 5 bases at V and 3 bases at J; junction bases unmatched: 1. The CDR3 spans 15 residues. CDR3 nucleotides: TGTGCCTTGTGGGTGCAAGAGTTGGGCAAAAAAATCAAGGTATTT. It specifies CALWVQELGKKIKVF.

Only a few counts were recorded for this clone. TCRdb attributes to this sequence the protein of a much larger clone, which differs from the DNA translation at residue 12; a read error is likely, and the protein displayed is translated from the DNA. The rearrangement links TRGV9 to TRGJP. The germline CDR1 and CDR2 sequences are GITISATS and ISYDGTV (reference sequence). CDR3 size: 18 residues. CDR3 coding DNA: TGTGCCTTGTGGGAGGTGCAGGGGCAAGAGTTGCGCAAAAAAATCAAGGTATTT. Encoded protein: CALWEVQGQELRKKIKVF.

This clone has just a few counts. A far larger clone is one nucleotide away, so this likely arose from a read error. Distinct nucleotide sequences in the sample also encode this CDR3. The rearrangement joins TRGV9 to TRGJP. The germline V gene has CDR1 GITISATS and CDR2 ISYDGTV (reference sequence). CDR3 length: 16 amino acids. The CDR3 DNA sequence: TGTGCCTTGTGGGAGGTAGGGGAGTTGGGTAAAAAAATCAAGGTATTT. It encodes CALWEVGELGKKIKVF.

Regarding this clone: TCRdb records a much larger clone's protein for this DNA, with a difference at residue 13 that likely arises from a read error; the protein given is the translation of the DNA. The J gene is TRGJP, the V gene TRGV9. CDR3 length: 15 residues. Germline V CDR1 and CDR2: GITISATS, ISYDGTV (reference sequence). This chain's CDR3 is CALWEQELGKKIRVF. The CDR3 nucleotides are TGTGCCTTGTGGGAGCAAGAGTTGGGCAAAAAAATCAGGGTATTT.

This clone counts as hyperexpanded (1% or more). The sample contains more than one DNA sequence encoding this CDR3. The chain joins TRGV9 to TRGJP. Losses at the gene ends were 0 bases for V and 1 base for J; bases not matched to a gene: 3. The germline V gene has CDR1 GITISATS and CDR2 ISYDGTV (reference sequence). There are 18 residues in the CDR3. CDR3 nucleotides: TGTGCCTTGTGGGAGGTGCAGGGGCAAGAGTTGGGCAAAAAAATCAAGGTATTT. Its translation: CALWEVQGQELGKKIKVF.

This clone is hyperexpanded. Different DNA sequences within this sample yield the same CDR3. This sequence joins TRGV9 and TRGJP. V shed 1 base and J 7 bases; nucleotides not matched to a gene: 4. This CDR3 has 16 residues. CDR1 GITISATS and CDR2 ISYDGTV come from the germline V gene (reference sequence). Here the CDR3 reads CALWEVGELGKKIKVF. CDR3 nucleotides: TGTGCCTTGTGGGAGGTAGGGGAGTTGGGCAAAAAAATCAAGGTATTT.

As concerns this clone: TCRdb attributes to this sequence the protein of a much larger clone, which differs from the DNA translation at residue 3; a read error is likely, and the protein displayed is translated from the DNA. The gene calls are TRGV9 and TRGJP. Germline CDR1 and CDR2: GITISATS and ISYDGTV (reference sequence). The CDR3 sequence is 15 residues long. The CDR3 spells CAMWEQELGKKIKVF. CDR3 nucleotide sequence: TGTGCCATGTGGGAGCAAGAGTTGGGCAAAAAAATCAAGGTATTT.

To note about this clone: A read error likely explains why the TCRdb protein, taken from a much larger clone, differs from this DNA's translation at residue 5; the protein shown is translated from the DNA. The chain recombines TRGV9 with TRGJP. The V segment lost 5 bases and the J segment 7 bases; nucleotides outside the gene matches: 8. This CDR3 comprises 16 residues. The germline V gene encodes CDR1 GITISATS and CDR2 ISYDGTV (reference sequence). CDR3 coding DNA: TGTGCCTTGTGGGGGGTAGGGGAGTTGGGCAAAAAAATCAAGGTATTT. Translation: CALWGVGELGKKIKVF.

The sample holds a few counts of this clone. A read error likely explains why the TCRdb protein, taken from a much larger clone, differs from this DNA's translation at residue 11; the protein shown is translated from the DNA. The chain combines TRGV9 with TRGJP. The germline V gene has CDR1 GITISATS and CDR2 ISYDGTV (reference sequence). There are 16 residues in the CDR3. CDR3 residues: CALWEVGELGNKIKVF. The DNA for the CDR3 is TGTGCCTTGTGGGAGGTAGGGGAGTTGGGCAACAAAATCAAGGTATTT.

This clone came up a few times. A far larger clone is off by one base, so a read error is likely. This sample includes further DNA sequences coding for the same CDR3. The chain combines TRGV9 with TRGJP. Looked up from germline, CDR1 is GITISATS and CDR2 is ISYDGTV (reference sequence). The CDR3 is 16 amino acids. Trimming cost V 1 base and J 7 bases; bases outside gene matches: 4. This CDR3 reads CALWEVGELGKKIKVF. The DNA for the CDR3 is TGTGCCTTGTGGGAGGTTGGGGAGTTGGGCAAAAAAATCAAGGTATTT.

The table lists this clone with a few counts. This DNA translates differently at residue 14 from the TCRdb protein, which is that of a much larger clone; a read error is likely, and the protein shown is the DNA's own translation. The genes are TRGV9 and TRGJP. This CDR3 is 16 amino acids long. CDR1 is GITISATS and CDR2 is ISYDGTV in the germline V gene (reference sequence). As DNA, the CDR3 is TGTGCCTTGTGGGAGGTAGGGGAGTTGGGCAAAAAAATCAGGGTATTT. It encodes CALWEVGELGKKIRVF.

This clone appeared a few times. This DNA translates differently at residue 6 from the TCRdb protein, which is that of a much larger clone; a read error is likely, and the protein shown is the DNA's own translation. The V and J genes are TRGV9 and TRGJP. V lost 3 bases, J lost 5 bases, and 1 base stayed unmatched. CDR1 and CDR2 from the germline V gene are GITISATS and ISYDGTV (reference sequence). The CDR3 totals 15 residues. CDR3 sequence reads: CALWEKELGKKIKVF. Written as DNA, the CDR3 is TGTGCCTTGTGGGAGAAAGAGTTGGGCAAAAAAATCAAGGTATTT.

Concerning this clone itself: TCRdb has a much larger clone's protein, which differs at residue 9 from the translation of this DNA, likely because of a read error; what is shown is the protein translated from the DNA. The chain recombines TRGV9 with TRGJP. Germline V gene sequence: CDR1 GITISATS, CDR2 ISYDGTV (reference sequence). The CDR3 runs 15 residues. The DNA for the CDR3 is TGTGCCTTGTGGGAGCAAGAGTTGGACAAAAAAATCAAGGTATTT. It codes for CALWEQELDKKIKVF.

This clone has only a few counts. TCRdb's protein for this DNA is that of a much larger clone and differs from the translation at residue 4, likely a read error; the protein shown is the DNA translation. The rearrangement uses TRGV9 and TRGJP. The CDR3 runs to 18 residues. Germline V gene sequence: CDR1 GITISATS, CDR2 ISYDGTV (reference sequence). CDR3: CALSEVQGQELGKKIKVF. The CDR3 region has the DNA TGTGCCTTGTCGGAGGTGCAGGGGCAAGAGTTGGGCAAAAAAATCAAGGTATTT.

This clone was seen more than once but under ten times. The chain combines TRGV9 with TRGJP. CDR3 length: 15 amino acids. V lost 5 bases, J lost 5 bases, and 3 bases stayed unmatched. Per germline, CDR1 GITISATS and CDR2 ISYDGTV (reference sequence). DNA of the CDR3: TGTGCCTTGTGGGGAGAAGAGTTGGGCAAAAAAATCAAGGTATTT. Protein sequence: CALWGEELGKKIKVF.

The sample holds a few counts of this clone. The protein given by TCRdb reflects a much larger clone and differs at residue 6 from this DNA's translation, likely from a read error; the protein shown is the DNA's translation. This chain joins TRGV9 and TRGJP. The CDR3 is made up of 15 amino acids. V was pared by 3 bases and J by 7 bases, with 3 bases of the junction left unmatched. Germline V gene data show CDR1 as GITISATS and CDR2 as ISYDGTV (reference sequence). DNA of the CDR3: TGTGCCTTGTGGGAGCACGAGTTGGGCAAAAAAATCAAGGTATTT. As protein: CALWEHELGKKIKVF.

As concerns this clone: TCRdb's listed protein matches a much larger clone and diverges from this DNA's translation at residue 4, likely through a read error; the protein shown comes from the DNA. V gene TRGV9 combines with J gene TRGJP. V lost 7 bases to trimming and J lost 3 bases; unmatched junction nucleotides: 3. The CDR3 loop spans 15 amino acids. Germline V gene sequence: CDR1 GITISATS, CDR2 ISYDGTV (reference sequence). In DNA form, the CDR3 reads TGTGCCTTGTGTGAGCAAGAGTTGGGCAAAAAAATCAAGGTATTT. Translated, it gives CALCEQELGKKIKVF.

Remarks on this clone: It differs at one base from a far larger clone, so likely a read error. Other DNA sequences in this specimen translate into the identical CDR3. The chain is built from TRGV9 and TRGJP. The CDR3 runs 16 residues. Germline loops: CDR1 GITISATS, CDR2 ISYDGTV (reference sequence). The CDR3, as DNA: TGTGCTTTGTGGGAGGTAGGGGAGTTGGGCAAAAAAATCAAGGTATTT. It codes for CALWEVGELGKKIKVF.